One and the same sample provided the 17 T cell receptor beta chains below, sequenced in a study of T cell responses to AZD1222 COVID-19 vaccine. Sequenced by immunoSEQ multiplex PCR; TCRdb stores in-frame clones only, minus some. The table includes around 100,000 clones, approximately 89% detected once. Sequencing used peripheral blood, obtained on day 0 of MenACWY control vaccination. The receptors originated from an adult in good health.

This clone is judged medium-sized. The J gene is TRBJ1-2, the V gene TRBV15, with D possibly TRBD1 on 5 matching bases. Germline loops: CDR1 LNHNV, CDR2 YYDKDF (reference sequence). Trimming took 4 bases from V and 4 from J, leaving 13 bases between them. This CDR3 is 14 amino acids long. The CDR3 sequence: CATSTSGKFYGYTF. CDR3 nucleotides: TGTGCCACCAGCACTTCAGGGAAGTTCTATGGCTACACCTTC.

The sample holds one count of this clone. V and J are TRBV5-1 and TRBJ2-2; maybe TRBD1 (6 bases). CDR1 SGHRS and CDR2 YFSETQ come from the germline V gene. V was clipped by 3 bases and J by 6 bases, with 9 bases between them. The CDR3 totals 13 residues. In DNA, the CDR3 is TGCGCCAGCAGCTCCGGACAGCCCGGGGAGCTGTTTTTT. It yields the protein CASSSGQPGELFF.

The sample holds a few counts of this clone. The chain carries TRBV25-1 and TRBJ2-2; no clear D. This CDR3 is 13 amino acids long. With 3 bases removed from V and 2 bases from J, the gap between germline ends came to 4 bases. Germline lookup yields CDR1 MGHDK and CDR2 SYGVNS. For the CDR3, the DNA is TGTGCCAGCAGTGACAGTAACACCGGGGAGCTGTTTTTT. Protein product: CASSDSNTGELFF.

CDR3 sequence: CASSVKGVADTQYF. DNA of the CDR3: TGTGCCAGCAGCGTTAAGGGAGTAGCAGATACGCAGTATTTT. The genes are TRBV9 and TRBJ2-3, with D possibly matching TRBD2 (5 bases). Germline V gene data show CDR1 as SGDLS and CDR2 as YYNGEE. V was shortened by 2 bases and J by 4 bases, with 11 bases between the two germline ends. The CDR3 contains 14 residues.

The chain employs TRBV9 and TRBJ2-3; TRBD2 agrees at 12 bases. After removal of 0 bases from V and 1 base from J, the junction contained 3 bases not matched to a gene. There are 17 residues in the CDR3. Looked up from germline, CDR1 is SGDLS and CDR2 is YYNGEE. The CDR3, as DNA: TGTGCCAGCAGCGTAGCCCCTAGCGGGGGGGGCACAGATACGCAGTATTTT. Amino acids: CASSVAPSGGGTDTQYF.

V gene TRBV10-1 combines with J gene TRBJ2-7; D perhaps matches TRBD2 (5 bases). Trimming left V 6 bases short and J 0 bases short, with 12 bases between. From germline, CDR1 is WNHNN and CDR2 SYGVQD (reference sequence). This CDR3 has 14 residues. CDR3 sequence reads: CASSEDGDSYEQYF. For the CDR3, the DNA is TGCGCCAGCAGCGAGGACGGGGACTCCTACGAGCAGTACTTC.

The rearrangement links TRBV11-3 to TRBJ2-1; 9 bases match TRBD2. Germline assignment: CDR1 SGHNT and CDR2 YENEEA. This CDR3 region has 15 residues. J was trimmed by 6 bases and V by 5 bases; bases with no gene match: 8. CDR3 sequence: CASSQSGRRGNEQFF. The CDR3 nucleotides are TGTGCCAGCAGCCAAAGCGGGAGGCGGGGCAATGAGCAGTTCTTC.

This clone was observed once. This chain joins TRBV27 and TRBJ2-7; tentative D call: TRBD1 (5 bases). Trimming removed 2 bases from V and 4 bases from J, with 9 bases in between. This CDR3 spans 13 amino acids. Germline CDR1 MNHEY, CDR2 SMNVEV (reference sequence). The DNA of the CDR3 is TGTGCCAGCAGTTTAGCAGGGCTGTACGAGCAGTACTTC. Translating gives CASSLAGLYEQYF.

This rearrangement joins TRBV7-2 to TRBJ2-4, with D perhaps TRBD2 (6 bases). The germline V gene encodes CDR1 SGHTA and CDR2 FQGNSA. This CDR3 is built from 14 residues. Between the trimmed V and J ends, which lost 1 base and 9 bases, there was a span of 13 bases. CDR3 amino acids: CASSLGGDGVIQYF. CDR3 sequence (DNA): TGTGCCAGCAGCTTAGGGGGGGACGGTGTCATTCAGTACTTC.

V and J are TRBV2 and TRBJ1-5, with 9 bases that match TRBD1. The V gene's germline CDR1 is SNHLY and CDR2 FYNNEI. The CDR3 is 15 amino acids. J gave up 3 bases and V 6 bases, and 6 bases lay outside the gene matches. CDR3 in amino acids: CASRTGQGYNQPQHF. The CDR3 DNA sequence: TGTGCCAGCAGGACGGGACAGGGATACAATCAGCCCCAGCATTTT.

V is TRBV7-8 and J is TRBJ1-5; D gene uncertain. The CDR3 runs to 12 residues. Trimming took 7 bases from V and 7 from J, leaving 11 bases between them. Germline CDR1 and CDR2: SGHVS and FQNEAQ. The CDR3 DNA sequence: TGTGCCAGCATAGCGCCGTGGCAGCCCCAGCATTTT. Its translation: CASIAPWQPQHF.

This chain uses TRBV30 with TRBJ2-7; 8 bases are shared with TRBD2. This CDR3 contains 14 residues. Germline V gene data show CDR1 as GTSNPN and CDR2 as SVGIG (reference sequence). V lost 2 bases to trimming and J lost 2 bases; unmatched junction nucleotides: 5. CDR3 nucleotides: TGTGCCTGGAGTTTGGCGGGGGGCACCTACGAGCAGTACTTC. Translation: CAWSLAGGTYEQYF. Drawing the rest from reference TRBV30 and TRBJ2-7, the complete variable domain is SQTIHQWPATLVQPVGSPLSLECTVEGTSNPNLYWYRQAAGRGLQLLFYSVGIGQISSEVPQNLSASRPQDRQFILSSKKLLLSDSGFYLCAWSLAGGTYEQYFGPGTRLTVT.

The chain has TRBV30 and TRBJ1-6, with TRBD1 identical over 7 bases. Germline assignment: CDR1 GTSNPN and CDR2 SVGIG (reference sequence). The J segment lost 7 bases and the V segment lost 0 bases, leaving 3 bases of the junction unmatched. This CDR3 contains 14 residues. In nucleotides, the CDR3 is TGTGCCTGGAGTGTCCTCAGGGGGAATTCACCCCTCCACTTT. Translating gives CAWSVLRGNSPLHF.

The chain uses TRBV9 and TRBJ2-3; D tentatively reads TRBD1 or TRBD2 (5 bases each). From germline, CDR1 is SGDLS and CDR2 YYNGEE. V gave up 4 bases and J gave up 0 bases, with 12 bases separating them. This CDR3 has 15 amino acids. CDR3 DNA sequence: TGTGCCAGCAGCCCCCGGGACCAAAGCACAGATACGCAGTATTTT. It specifies CASSPRDQSTDTQYF.

J is TRBJ1-2 and V is TRBV7-8; no reliable D call. The germline V gene has CDR1 SGHVS and CDR2 FQNEAQ. V was clipped by 6 bases and J by 5 bases, with 13 bases between them. The CDR3 loop spans 13 amino acids. This CDR3 is CASSPSDSYGYTF. The CDR3 region has the DNA TGTGCCAGCAGTCCGTCTGACTCGTATGGCTACACCTTC.

This chain connects TRBV5-8 to TRBJ2-7, with TRBD2 matching 8 bases. The germline V gene has CDR1 SGHTS and CDR2 YDEGEE. The CDR3 has 15 amino acids. The V gene end was trimmed by 1 base and the J gene end by 3 bases; junction bases not matched to a gene: 6. CDR3 residues: CASSLQAGGFYEQYF. The DNA for the CDR3 is TGTGCCAGCAGCTTGCAGGCGGGAGGATTCTACGAGCAGTACTTC.

J is TRBJ1-2 and V is TRBV6-6; a possible D gene is TRBD1 (5 bases). Between the trimmed V and J ends, which lost 5 bases and 7 bases, there was a span of 17 bases. This CDR3 has 14 amino acids. Germline assignment: CDR1 MNHNY and CDR2 SVGAGI (reference sequence). In nucleotides, the CDR3 is TGTGCCAGCAGTCCTAGTTCGGGGGGTAGTGGCTACACCTTC. As protein: CASSPSSGGSGYTF.